Sequencing of this T cell receptor beta chain was carried out in a study of T cell responses to AZD1222 COVID-19 vaccine. Regarding the study as a whole: Nearly half of spike-specific TCRs reportedly target unmutated variant regions. Recipients of two AZD1222 doses showed rising Spike-specific TCR breadth and depth. It was only a handful of AZD1222 recipients who were seropositive at baseline. The CD4 TCRs associated with vaccination extended across spike and predominated at 160-218 and 743-854.

This CDR3 spans 15 amino acids. Per the germline V gene, CDR1 is LGHNA and CDR2 is YNFKEQ. The V end was cut by 7 bases, the J end by 5 bases, with 20 bases between. The method was immunoSEQ multiplex PCR; TCRdb's version includes in-frame clones alone and lacks a portion of them. The sample yields around 120,000 clones, about 90% seen once. About this clone itself: Its cognate antigen is unknown.

Material: peripheral blood, obtained on day 0 of AZD1222 vaccination. The source of this sequence is an adult in good health. The rearrangement joins TRBV4-2 to TRBJ1-1; possible D gene TRBD1, 6 bases. CDR3 nucleotide sequence: TGTGCCAGCATAAGTGCTCGGGGGGCTCGGACTGAAGCTTTCTTT. Encoded protein: CASISARGARTEAFF.